The 8 T cell receptor beta chains listed next were all sequenced from one sample in a study of T-cell memory formation after mild COVID-19. TCRdb ran MiXCR on the 5' RACE reads and lists one entry per CDR3 protein. The sample lists roughly 320,000 distinct CDR3 sequences, around 30% occurring once. Material for sequencing was PBMCs or a T cell subset sorted from them (not recorded which). These TCRs come from an adult woman who had mild COVID-19 (a few samples of this study predate the infection). Cell type and time point are not known.

The chain combines TRBV5-1 with TRBJ2-1; 7 bases are shared with TRBD2. CDR1 is SGHRS, CDR2 YFSETQ, per germline. V lost 2 bases to trimming and J lost 6 bases; unmatched junction nucleotides: 5. This CDR3 comprises 14 residues. In nucleotides, the CDR3 is TGCGCCAGCAGCTTCGGCGGGGGATCCAATGAGCAGTTCTTC. Translating it yields CASSFGGGSNEQFF. The full variable domain, rest sourced from reference TRBV5-1 and TRBJ2-1, is KAGVTQTPRYLIKTRGQQVTLSCSPISGHRSVSWYQQTPGQGLQFLFEYFSETQRNKGNFPGRFSGRQFSNSRSEMNVSTLELGDSALYLCASSFGGGSNEQFFGPGTRLTVL.

This clonotype has only a few counts. The gene calls are TRBV7-2 and TRBJ2-3, with 12 nucleotides matching TRBD2. After removal of 5 bases from V and 4 bases from J, the junction contained 4 bases not matched to a gene. CDR1 SGHTA and CDR2 FQGNSA come from the germline V gene. The CDR3 runs to 15 residues. The CDR3 DNA is TGTGCCAGCAGCCGACTAGCGGGAGTCTCAGATACGCAGTATTTT. Protein product: CASSRLAGVSDTQYF.

This clonotype was found many times. The J gene is TRBJ2-5, the V gene TRBV12-3 or TRBV12-4; either TRBD1 or TRBD2 may fit D (6 bases each). V was clipped by 5 bases and J by 6 bases, with 16 bases between them. This CDR3 comprises 14 residues. The CDR3 is CASSPDRGRKTQYF. For the CDR3, the DNA is TGTGCCAGCAGTCCCGATCGGGGGCGAAAGACCCAGTACTTC.

Only a few counts were recorded for this clonotype. The chain is built from TRBV29-1 and TRBJ1-1, with TRBD1 as a possible D gene (6 bases). The CDR3 covers 13 residues. Germline assignment: CDR1 SQVTM and CDR2 ANQGSEA. Trimming pared 3 bases from V and 4 bases from J, leaving 12 bases between. This CDR3 is CSVDTGRVTEAFF. Here the CDR3 DNA reads TGCAGCGTTGATACAGGGCGGGTCACTGAAGCTTTCTTT.

J is TRBJ1-3 and V is TRBV2; no definite D call. The CDR3 extends over 15 amino acids. V shed 4 bases and J shed 3 bases, with 13 bases lying between them. Germline V gene data show CDR1 as SNHLY and CDR2 as FYNNEI. The CDR3 spells CASSGTTTDGNTIYF. CDR3 in DNA: TGTGCCAGCAGTGGTACGACAACAGATGGAAACACCATATATTTT.

In its sample, this clonotype was seen a few times. CDR3 amino acids: CASSSEGDRAYNEQFF. DNA for the CDR3: TGTGCCAGCAGCTCGGAAGGGGACAGGGCCTACAATGAGCAGTTCTTC. The chain has TRBV7-9 and TRBJ2-1; TRBD1 aligns across 9 bases. The CDR3 is 16 residues long. Germline V CDR1 and CDR2: SEHNR, FQNEAQ (reference sequence). With V trimmed by 4 bases and J by 2 bases, 6 bases remained unmatched.

This clonotype was counted only a few times. The chain couples TRBV7-9 to TRBJ1-2; unclear D gene. The V end lost 5 bases, the J end lost 5 bases, and 27 bases lay between the germline ends. This CDR3 region has 18 residues. The germline gives CDR1 SEHNR, CDR2 FQNEAQ (reference sequence). The chain's CDR3 is CASSQRTAGSGPLYGYTF. Here the CDR3 DNA reads TGTGCCAGCAGCCAACGGACTGCGGGGTCCGGGCCTTTATATGGCTACACCTTC.

The genes are TRBV20-1 and TRBJ1-1; a weak D match, TRBD1 (5 bases). Germline V gene sequence: CDR1 DFQATT, CDR2 SNEGSKA (reference sequence). This CDR3 spans 21 amino acids. With 2 bases removed from V and 2 bases from J, the gap between germline ends came to 33 bases. The CDR3 reads CSARKRRGGSGEGERNTEAFF. DNA of the CDR3: TGCAGTGCTAGAAAAAGGAGAGGAGGTTCGGGGGAGGGTGAGAGAAACACTGAAGCTTTCTTT.